The rows below give T cell receptor beta chains drawn from one sample of a study of blood T cell repertoires in COVID-19. The repertoire was sequenced with immunoSEQ multiplex PCR; TCRdb's copy has only in-frame clones and lacks some. The data show a few hundred thousand clones, with 70% to 90% seen just once and around 3% held by the top ten. The specimen was peripheral blood. Receptor source: a human donor in a cohort sampled during active COVID-19. The CDR3 runs from the conserved cysteine through the conserved F or W. The D gene is left open where the match is weak. Clone size, where shown, is once, few, many, or a class for clones that have expanded.

J gene,V gene,CDR3 length,D gene,clone size,CDR3 DNA,CDR3 protein
TRBJ2-5,TRBV7-9,15,TRBD2,NA,TGTGCCAGCAGCCCCCATGGCGGGAGCCAAGAGACCCAGTACTTC,CASSPHGGSQETQYF
TRBJ2-2,TRBV10-3,17,NA,NA,TGTGCCATCAGTGGGGCCGGAAGACAGACGAACACCGGGGAGCTGTTTTTT,CAISGAGRQTNTGELFF
TRBJ2-3,TRBV4-1,15,NA,NA,TGCGCCAGCAGCCAAGAGGGGAGGGGGATAGATACGCAGTATTTT,CASSQEGRGIDTQYF
TRBJ2-7,TRBV7-9,16,NA,NA,TGTGCCAGCAGCCCCCGCCGCGCGGGGTACTCCTACGAGCAGTACTTC,CASSPRRAGYSYEQYF
TRBJ2-3,TRBV29-1,14,TRBD1,NA,TGCAGCGTTGCGACAGGGGCTAGCACAGATACGCAGTATTTT,CSVATGASTDTQYF
TRBJ1-4,TRBV25-1,15,TRBD1,NA,TGTGCCAGCAGTCAGACAGGGGAGGGTAATGAAAAACTGTTTTTT,CASSQTGEGNEKLFF
TRBJ2-2,TRBV30,15,NA,few,TGTGCCTGGAGTGTAGTGTCTTGGGGAGGTGGGGAGCTGTTTTTT,CAWSVVSWGGGELFF
TRBJ1-4,TRBV28,14,NA,once,TGTGCCAGCAGCCCCACGAGCAGGATCCAGGCGCACTTTTTT,CASSPTSRIQAHFF
TRBJ1-2,TRBV5-4,16,NA,once,TGTGCCAGCAGCTTGGTTCGGGGTTTGTCGAGCTATGGCTACACCTTC,CASSLVRGLSSYGYTF
TRBJ1-6,TRBV19,14,NA,NA,TGTGCCAGTAGAGTTACAGGGAGTAATTCACCCCTCCACTTT,CASRVTGSNSPLHF
TRBJ1-6,TRBV5-4,16,TRBD1,few,TGTGCCAGCAGCTCTCGGACAGGGGGCTTAGGCTCACCCCTCCACTTT,CASSSRTGGLGSPLHF
TRBJ2-1,TRBV5-8,14,NA,NA,TGTGCCAGCAGACTGGGACACCCCTACAATGAGCAGTTCTTC,CASRLGHPYNEQFF
TRBJ2-4,TRBV5-1,15,NA,NA,TGCGCCAGCAGCTTAGGGGATCTGGCCAAAAACATTCAGTACTTC,CASSLGDLAKNIQYF
TRBJ1-3,TRBV30,14,NA,NA,TGTGCCTGGAGACTGCAGACTTGGGGAAACACCATATATTTT,CAWRLQTWGNTIYF
TRBJ2-5,TRBV11-2,12,NA,once,TGTGCCAGCAGCTCCTCCCGGGAGACCCAGTACTTC,CASSSSRETQYF
TRBJ2-5,TRBV29-1,12,NA,NA,TGCAGCGCGTCGGACTGGGGAGAGACCCAGTACTTC,CSASDWGETQYF
TRBJ2-3,TRBV15,15,NA,once,TGTGCCACCAGCAGAGATAGTATCAAACAGGGCCCGCAGTATTTT,CATSRDSIKQGPQYF
TRBJ1-2,TRBV5-1,20,NA,NA,TGCGCCAGCAGCTTGGGGCCGTACTTGTTAGGGCGGGACGGGATCTATGGCTACACCTTC,CASSLGPYLLGRDGIYGYTF
TRBJ2-7,TRBV25-1,15,TRBD2,NA,TGTGCCAGCAGTGAATATACTAGCGGGGACTACGAGCAGTACTTC,CASSEYTSGDYEQYF
TRBJ2-7,TRBV11-2,12,NA,NA,TGTGCCAGCACCTTCTCGTCCGAGGAGCAGTACTTC,CASTFSSEEQYF
TRBJ1-1,TRBV11-1,16,NA,NA,TGTGCCAGCAGCTTAGTCGGCAGGGGTGGGCACACTGAAGCTTTCTTT,CASSLVGRGGHTEAFF
TRBJ2-3,TRBV4-1,18,TRBD2,NA,TGCGCCAGCACCCCCAAGAGCAACGGGGCGGGAGTGGAAGATACGCAGTATTTT,CASTPKSNGAGVEDTQYF
TRBJ2-7,TRBV7-9,14,TRBD1,NA,TGTGCCAGCAGCTTATCGGGACAGGGTCGAGAGCAGTACTTC,CASSLSGQGREQYF
TRBJ1-4,TRBV28,18,TRBD1,few,TGTGCCAGCAGACAGTCCGGGACAGGGGGTCTGGTTGGTGAAAAACTGTTTTTT,CASRQSGTGGLVGEKLFF
TRBJ2-3,TRBV6-5,14,NA,NA,TGTGCCAGCAGGGAGAATAGAGGTACAGATACGCAGTATTTT,CASRENRGTDTQYF
TRBJ1-4,TRBV7-8,16,NA,NA,TGTGCCAGCAGTACCAACGTCGGGTCTAGGAGTGAAAAACTGTTTTTT,CASSTNVGSRSEKLFF
TRBJ1-4,TRBV18,15,TRBD1,NA,TGTGCCAGCTCATCTAATGGGGACAGGGGAGAAAAACTGTTTTTT,CASSSNGDRGEKLFF
TRBJ2-2,TRBV19,13,NA,NA,TGTGCCAGTTCTAACCACCGGGCCGGGGAGCTGTTTTTT,CASSNHRAGELFF
TRBJ2-1,TRBV7-3,16,TRBD2,NA,TGTGCCAGCAGCTTAAGGGCGGGGGTCTCCTACAATGAGCAGTTCTTC,CASSLRAGVSYNEQFF
TRBJ1-1,TRBV19,16,TRBD1,NA,TGTGCCAGTATGGAAAGGACAGGGGTGGGGAACACTGAAGCTTTCTTT,CASMERTGVGNTEAFF
TRBJ2-1,TRBV9,14,TRBD2,NA,TGTGCCAGCAGCGTAGTTGGGACTAGCAATGAGCAGTTCTTC,CASSVVGTSNEQFF
TRBJ2-4,TRBV19,14,TRBD1,NA,TGTGCCAGTCGGGACAGGGCGGCCAAAAACATTCAGTACTTC,CASRDRAAKNIQYF
TRBJ2-2,TRBV6-5,15,NA,NA,TGTGCCAGCAGCCCAGCTGACAGTCCCCCCGGGGAGCTGTTTTTT,CASSPADSPPGELFF
TRBJ2-2,TRBV5-6,16,TRBD2,NA,TGTGCCAGCAGCTTGGTTAGCGGGGGGAACACCGGGGAGCTGTTTTTT,CASSLVSGGNTGELFF
TRBJ1-2,TRBV18,17,NA,NA,TGTGCCAGCTCACCCACTTCTAACGACGGAGCTAACTATGGCTACACCTTC,CASSPTSNDGANYGYTF
TRBJ2-3,TRBV6-4,14,NA,few,TGTGCCAGCAGTGACGGGGAGGGCACAGATACGCAGTATTTT,CASSDGEGTDTQYF
TRBJ2-1,TRBV7-2,17,TRBD2,NA,TGTGCCAGCAGCTTAGCAGGCCTAGCGGGGATCTACAATGAGCAGTTCTTC,CASSLAGLAGIYNEQFF
TRBJ1-2,TRBV3-1/TRBV3-2,18,NA,NA,TGTGCCAGCAGCCAATTGAGGTTGGATTCCACCTTTAACGGTGGCTACACCTTC,CASSQLRLDSTFNGGYTF
TRBJ2-1,TRBV15,21,TRBD1,NA,TGTGCCACCAGCGGAACTGACCTAAAATCCGGGACAGGGAGCTCCTACAATGAGCAGTTCTTC,CATSGTDLKSGTGSSYNEQFF
TRBJ2-2,TRBV11-2,10,NA,NA,TGTGCCAGCAGCTTATATTACGGGTTTTTT,CASSLYYGFF
TRBJ1-2,TRBV2,13,TRBD1,NA,TGTGCCAGCAGCAGGGACAGATCTAAAGGCTACACCTTC,CASSRDRSKGYTF
TRBJ1-4,TRBV9,17,TRBD1,NA,TGTGCCAGCAGCGGGCCCCGACGGGACAGGCCTAATGAAAAACTGTTTTTT,CASSGPRRDRPNEKLFF
TRBJ2-2,TRBV3-1/TRBV3-2,16,NA,NA,TGTGCCAGCAGCCAGCAACCGGGACTCTACACCGGGGAGCTGTTTTTT,CASSQQPGLYTGELFF
TRBJ1-5,TRBV5-1,16,NA,NA,TGCGCCAGCAGCTTGGAGGCAGGCGGGAGCAATCAGCCCCAGCATTTT,CASSLEAGGSNQPQHF
TRBJ2-3,TRBV29-1,15,TRBD1,NA,TGCAGCGTTGAAGATGAAGGGACAGATACAGATACGCAGTATTTT,CSVEDEGTDTDTQYF
TRBJ1-3,TRBV7-2,14,TRBD1,NA,TGTGCCAGCAGCTTAGGGCAGGGGGCAAACACCATATATTTT,CASSLGQGANTIYF
TRBJ1-6,TRBV27,14,NA,once,TGTGCCAGCAGTTTAAGGGGTGGGAATTCACCCCTCCACTTT,CASSLRGGNSPLHF
TRBJ2-5,TRBV20-1,17,TRBD2,few,TGCAGTGCTAGTAGGGGAACTAGCGGGGGGTCCCAAGAGACCCAGTACTTC,CSASRGTSGGSQETQYF
TRBJ2-7,TRBV7-9,15,TRBD2,NA,TGTGCCAGCAGCTTTGGCGGGGGTCGAAACTACGAGCAGTACTTC,CASSFGGGRNYEQYF
TRBJ1-1,TRBV27,14,NA,NA,TGTGCCAGCAGTTTACACAAAGGGGCCACTGAAGCTTTCTTT,CASSLHKGATEAFF
TRBJ1-6,TRBV15,14,NA,NA,TGTGCCACCAGCAGAGATATTCAGGGTTCACCCCTCCACTTT,CATSRDIQGSPLHF
TRBJ2-5,TRBV18,15,TRBD2,NA,TGTGCCAGCTCACTCGGGACTAGCGGAGAGGAGACCCAGTACTTC,CASSLGTSGEETQYF
TRBJ1-6,TRBV7-9,15,TRBD1,NA,TGTGCCAGCAGCTTGGGGGGCGCAGGGGGTTCACCCCTCCACTTT,CASSLGGAGGSPLHF